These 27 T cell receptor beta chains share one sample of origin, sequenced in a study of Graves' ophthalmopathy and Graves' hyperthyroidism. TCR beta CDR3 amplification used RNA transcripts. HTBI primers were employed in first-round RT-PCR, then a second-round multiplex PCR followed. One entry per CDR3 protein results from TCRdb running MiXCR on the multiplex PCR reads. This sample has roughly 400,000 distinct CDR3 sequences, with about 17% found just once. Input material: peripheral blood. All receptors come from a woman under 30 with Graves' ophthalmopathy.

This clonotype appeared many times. In DNA form, the CDR3 reads TGTGCCAGCAGTGATTTCGGGCAGGGAAGGAATTCACCCCTCCACTTT. Its protein product is CASSDFGQGRNSPLHF. This chain uses TRBV2 with TRBJ1-6, with D maybe TRBD1 (5 bases). The CDR3 extends over 16 amino acids. Trimming cost V 3 bases and J 7 bases, with 16 bases left between them. Germline assignment: CDR1 SNHLY and CDR2 FYNNEI.

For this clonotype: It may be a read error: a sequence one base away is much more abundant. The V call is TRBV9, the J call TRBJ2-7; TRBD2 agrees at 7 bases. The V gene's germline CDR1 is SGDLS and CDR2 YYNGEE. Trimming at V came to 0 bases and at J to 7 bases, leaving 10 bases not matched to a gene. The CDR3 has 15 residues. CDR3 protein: CASSVGNSGSWEQYF. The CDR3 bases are TGTGCCAGCAGCGTAGGGAATAGCGGGTCCTGGGAGCAGTACTTC.

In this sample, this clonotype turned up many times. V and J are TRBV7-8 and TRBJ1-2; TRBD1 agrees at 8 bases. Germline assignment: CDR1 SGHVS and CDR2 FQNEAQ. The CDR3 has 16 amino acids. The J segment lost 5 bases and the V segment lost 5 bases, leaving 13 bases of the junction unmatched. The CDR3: CASSDLRGQGAYGYTF. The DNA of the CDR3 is TGTGCCAGCAGCGACCTACGGGGGCAGGGGGCGTATGGCTACACCTTC.

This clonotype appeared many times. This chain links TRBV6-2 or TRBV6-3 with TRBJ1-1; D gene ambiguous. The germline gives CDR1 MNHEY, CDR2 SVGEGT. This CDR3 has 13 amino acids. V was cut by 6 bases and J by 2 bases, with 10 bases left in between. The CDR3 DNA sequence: TGTGCCAGCAGATGGACGGAAAACACTGAAGCTTTCTTT. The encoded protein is CASRWTENTEAFF.

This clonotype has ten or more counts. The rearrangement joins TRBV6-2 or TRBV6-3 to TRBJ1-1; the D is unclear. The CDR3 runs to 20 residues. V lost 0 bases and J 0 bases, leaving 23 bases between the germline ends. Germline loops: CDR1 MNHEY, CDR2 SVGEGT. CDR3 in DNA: TGTGCCAGCAGTTACTCATCATTCGGTACCGGAATTATTATGAACACTGAAGCTTTCTTT. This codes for CASSYSSFGTGIIMNTEAFF.

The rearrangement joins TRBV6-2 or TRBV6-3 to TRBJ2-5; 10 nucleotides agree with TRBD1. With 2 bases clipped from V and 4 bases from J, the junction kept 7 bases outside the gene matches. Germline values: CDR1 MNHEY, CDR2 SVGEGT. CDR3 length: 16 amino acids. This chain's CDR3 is CASSYEGQGRLETQYF. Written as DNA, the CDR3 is TGTGCCAGCAGTTACGAGGGACAGGGGCGGCTAGAGACCCAGTACTTC.

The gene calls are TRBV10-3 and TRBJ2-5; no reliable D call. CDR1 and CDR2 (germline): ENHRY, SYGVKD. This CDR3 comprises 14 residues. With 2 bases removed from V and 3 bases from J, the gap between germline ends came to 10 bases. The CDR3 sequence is CAISELKVEETQYF. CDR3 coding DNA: TGTGCCATCAGTGAGCTTAAGGTGGAAGAGACCCAGTACTTC.

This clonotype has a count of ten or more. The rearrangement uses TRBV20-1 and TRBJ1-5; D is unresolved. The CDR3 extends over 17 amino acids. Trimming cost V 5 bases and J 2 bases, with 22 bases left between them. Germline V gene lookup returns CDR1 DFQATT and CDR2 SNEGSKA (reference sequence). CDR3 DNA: TGCAGTGCTCAGAGGGCGCTTGGGGTTAAAGGCAATCAGCCCCAGCATTTT. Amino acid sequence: CSAQRALGVKGNQPQHF.

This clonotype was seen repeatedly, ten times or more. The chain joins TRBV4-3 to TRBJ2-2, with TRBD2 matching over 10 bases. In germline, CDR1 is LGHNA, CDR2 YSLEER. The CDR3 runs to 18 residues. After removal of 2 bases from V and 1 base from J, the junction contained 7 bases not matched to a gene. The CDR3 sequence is CASSQYSSGGLNTGELFF. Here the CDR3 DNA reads TGCGCCAGCAGCCAATATTCTAGCGGGGGCTTGAACACCGGGGAGCTGTTTTTT.

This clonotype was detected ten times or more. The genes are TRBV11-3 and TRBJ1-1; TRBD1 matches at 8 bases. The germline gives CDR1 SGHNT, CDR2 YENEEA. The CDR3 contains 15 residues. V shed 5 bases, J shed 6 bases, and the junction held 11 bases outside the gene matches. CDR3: CASSPSTGVFSEAFF. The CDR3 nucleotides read TGTGCCAGCAGCCCGTCGACAGGGGTATTCTCTGAAGCTTTCTTT.

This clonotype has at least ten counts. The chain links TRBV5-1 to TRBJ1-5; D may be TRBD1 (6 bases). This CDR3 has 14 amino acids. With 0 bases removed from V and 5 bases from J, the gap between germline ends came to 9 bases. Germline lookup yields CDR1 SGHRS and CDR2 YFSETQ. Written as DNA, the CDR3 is TGCGCCAGCAGCTTGGGCGGGGGGCATCAGCCCCAGCATTTT. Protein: CASSLGGGHQPQHF.

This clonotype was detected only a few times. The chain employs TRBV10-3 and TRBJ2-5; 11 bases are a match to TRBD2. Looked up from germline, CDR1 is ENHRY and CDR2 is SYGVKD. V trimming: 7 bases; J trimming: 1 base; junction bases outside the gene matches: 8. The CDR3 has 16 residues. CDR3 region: CAINRGLAALQETQYF. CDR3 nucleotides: TGTGCCATCAACAGGGGACTAGCGGCACTCCAAGAGACCCAGTACTTC.

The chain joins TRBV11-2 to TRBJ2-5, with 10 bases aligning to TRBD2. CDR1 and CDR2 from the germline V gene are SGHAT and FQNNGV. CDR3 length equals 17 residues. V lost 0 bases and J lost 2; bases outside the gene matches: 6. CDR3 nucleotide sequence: TGTGCCAGCAGCTTAGAAGCCGCTAGCGGGGGACAAGAGACCCAGTACTTC. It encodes CASSLEAASGGQETQYF. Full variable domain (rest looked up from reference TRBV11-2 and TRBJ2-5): EAGVAQSPRYKIIEKRQSVAFWCNPISGHATLYWYQQILGQGPKLLIQFQNNGVVDDSQLPKDRFSAERLKGVDSTLKIQPAKLEDSAVYLCASSLEAASGGQETQYFGPGTRLLVL.

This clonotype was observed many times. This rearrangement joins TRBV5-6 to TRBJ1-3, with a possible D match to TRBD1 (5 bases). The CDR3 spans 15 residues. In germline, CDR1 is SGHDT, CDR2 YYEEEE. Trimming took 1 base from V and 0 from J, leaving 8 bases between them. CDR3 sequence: CASSLFQGSGNTIYF. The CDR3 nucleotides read TGTGCCAGCAGCTTGTTCCAGGGCTCTGGAAACACCATATATTTT.

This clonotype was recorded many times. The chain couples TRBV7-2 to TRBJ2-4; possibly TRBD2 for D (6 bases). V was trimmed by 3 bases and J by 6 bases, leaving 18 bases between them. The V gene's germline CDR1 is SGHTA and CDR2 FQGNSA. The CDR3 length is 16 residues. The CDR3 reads CASSFPGVPPLNIQYF. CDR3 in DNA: TGTGCCAGCAGCTTTCCGGGGGTGCCACCTTTAAACATTCAGTACTTC.

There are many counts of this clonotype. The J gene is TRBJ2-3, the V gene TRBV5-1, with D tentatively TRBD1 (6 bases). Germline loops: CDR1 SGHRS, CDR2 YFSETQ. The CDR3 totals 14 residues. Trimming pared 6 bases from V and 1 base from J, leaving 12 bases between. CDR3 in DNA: TGCGCCAGCAACTACAGGGCCCGCACAGATACGCAGTATTTT. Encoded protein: CASNYRARTDTQYF.

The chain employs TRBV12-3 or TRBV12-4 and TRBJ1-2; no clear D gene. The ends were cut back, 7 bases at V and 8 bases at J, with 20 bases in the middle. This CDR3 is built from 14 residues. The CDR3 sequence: CASTYTGSESGYTF. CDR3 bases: TGTGCCAGCACCTATACGGGATCGGAGTCCGGCTACACCTTC.

The CDR3 sequence is CASSQTGGNYEQYF. CDR3 sequence (DNA): TGTGCCAGCAGTCAGACAGGGGGAAACTACGAGCAGTACTTC. The rearrangement uses TRBV2 and TRBJ2-7; 9 nucleotides line up with TRBD1. The CDR3 consists of 14 residues. Germline lookup yields CDR1 SNHLY and CDR2 FYNNEI. J was trimmed by 3 bases and V by 5 bases; bases with no gene match: 5.

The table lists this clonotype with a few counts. In DNA form, the CDR3 reads TGTGCCAGCAGTCCGTCGTTGGGCGGCACCGGGGAGCTGTTTTTT. Its translation: CASSPSLGGTGELFF. The chain couples TRBV6-1 to TRBJ2-2; D remains ambiguous. CDR1 MNHNS and CDR2 SASEGT come from the germline V gene. The CDR3 totals 15 residues. Trimming pared 5 bases from V and 4 bases from J, leaving 14 bases between.

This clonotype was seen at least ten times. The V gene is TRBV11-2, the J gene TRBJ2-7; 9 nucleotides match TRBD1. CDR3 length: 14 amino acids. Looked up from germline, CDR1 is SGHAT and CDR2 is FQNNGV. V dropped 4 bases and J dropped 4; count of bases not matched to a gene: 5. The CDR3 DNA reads TGTGCCAGCAGCTATACCGGGACAGGGTACGAGCAGTACTTC. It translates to CASSYTGTGYEQYF.

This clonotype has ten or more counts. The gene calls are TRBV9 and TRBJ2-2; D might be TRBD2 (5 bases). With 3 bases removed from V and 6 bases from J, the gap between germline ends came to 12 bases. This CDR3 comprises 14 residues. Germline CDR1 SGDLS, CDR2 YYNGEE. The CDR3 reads CASSGENRAGELFF. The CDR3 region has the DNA TGTGCCAGCAGCGGGGAGAATAGGGCCGGGGAGCTGTTTTTT. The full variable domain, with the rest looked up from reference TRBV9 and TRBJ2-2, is DSGVTQTPKHLITATGQRVTLRCSPRSGDLSVYWYQQSLDQGLQFLIQYYNGEERAKGNILERFSAQQFPDLHSELNLSSLELGDSALYFCASSGENRAGELFFGEGSRLTVL.

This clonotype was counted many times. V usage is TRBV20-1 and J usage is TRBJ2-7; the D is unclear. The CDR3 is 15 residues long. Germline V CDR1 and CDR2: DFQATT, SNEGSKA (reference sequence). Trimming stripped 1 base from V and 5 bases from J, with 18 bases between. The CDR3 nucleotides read TGCAGTGCTAGAGTGCGACGGCCTTCCCTTGACGAGCAGTACTTC. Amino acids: CSARVRRPSLDEQYF.

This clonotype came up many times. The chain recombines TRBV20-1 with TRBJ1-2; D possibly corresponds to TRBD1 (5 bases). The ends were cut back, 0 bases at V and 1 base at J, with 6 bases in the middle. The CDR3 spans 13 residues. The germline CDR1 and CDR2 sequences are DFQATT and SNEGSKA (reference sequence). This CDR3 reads CSARDQGNYGYTF. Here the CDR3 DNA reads TGCAGTGCTAGAGATCAGGGTAACTATGGCTACACCTTC.

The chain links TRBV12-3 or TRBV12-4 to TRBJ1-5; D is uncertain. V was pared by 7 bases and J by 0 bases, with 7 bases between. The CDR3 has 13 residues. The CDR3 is CASTEYSNQPQHF. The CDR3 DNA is TGTGCCAGCACCGAGTATAGCAATCAGCCCCAGCATTTT.

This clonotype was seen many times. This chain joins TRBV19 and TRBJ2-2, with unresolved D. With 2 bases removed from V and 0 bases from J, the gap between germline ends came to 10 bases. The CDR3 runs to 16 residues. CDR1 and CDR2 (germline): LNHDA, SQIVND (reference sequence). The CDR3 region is CASSINSGSNTGELFF. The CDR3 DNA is TGTGCCAGTAGTATAAACTCCGGGTCGAACACCGGGGAGCTGTTTTTT.

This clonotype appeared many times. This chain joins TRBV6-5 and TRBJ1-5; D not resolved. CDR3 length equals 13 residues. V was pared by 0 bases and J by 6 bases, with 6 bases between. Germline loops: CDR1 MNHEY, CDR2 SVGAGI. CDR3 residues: CASSYSGFQPQHF. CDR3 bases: TGTGCCAGCAGTTACTCGGGGTTTCAGCCCCAGCATTTT.

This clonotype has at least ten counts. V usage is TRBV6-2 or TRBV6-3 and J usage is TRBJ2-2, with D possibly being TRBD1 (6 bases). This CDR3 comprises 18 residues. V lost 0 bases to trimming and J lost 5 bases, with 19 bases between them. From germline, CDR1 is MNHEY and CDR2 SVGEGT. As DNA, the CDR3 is TGTGCCAGCAGTTACTCCCTCGCAGGGGCGTTTTTGACCGGGGAGCTGTTTTTT. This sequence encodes CASSYSLAGAFLTGELFF.